What follows is one T cell receptor (beta chain) and its context. What it binds is unknown. These data come from a study of Ad26.COV2.S vaccination and SARS-CoV-2 variants. Study-level information: Intramuscular Ad26.COV2.S at 5x10^10 or 1x10^11 viral particles.

This CDR3 contains 15 residues. Germline V gives CDR1 LGHNA, CDR2 YSLEER. J lost 4 bases, V lost 4 bases, and 5 bases had no gene match. The table came from immunoSEQ multiplex PCR; TCRdb's copy has only in-frame clones and leaves some out. The repertoire holds some 270,000 clones, with around 88% as singletons. The study's findings and limits: It was found that vaccine and placebo recipients had similar non-spike TCR breadth.

Treatment defined: 15 to 20 received Ad26.COV2.S at low or high dose, single or two shots; about five received placebo; per-sample allocation not given. Sampling took place 63 days after the first vaccine or placebo injection. An 18-55-year-old adult in Boston served as donor. Ad26 vector vaccine expressed Wuhan-strain SARS-CoV-2 spike. The chain employs TRBV4-3 and TRBJ1-2; 11 bases line up with TRBD1. This clonotype was sampled from a person between 18 and 60 years old who received the Ad26.COV2.S COVID-19 vaccine or a placebo. The sequences come from peripheral blood, collected in a trial of Ad26.COV2.S vaccine versus placebo. The CDR3 loop reads CASSPGQGVGYGYTF. For the CDR3, the DNA is TGCGCCAGCAGCCCGGGACAGGGGGTCGGCTATGGCTACACCTTC.